The 17 T cell receptor beta chains presented below share a single source sample, sequenced in a study of T cells in Graves' hyperthyroidism and ophthalmopathy. RNA transcripts served as the template for amplifying TCR beta CDR3 regions. The HTBI primer set was used in a first-round RT-PCR of the TCR CDR3. TCRdb reprocessed the multiplex PCR reads with MiXCR, giving one entry per CDR3 protein. Of 400,000 to 500,000 distinct CDR3 sequences listed, approximately 15% are singletons. The sample consisted of blood. All receptors come from a woman aged 18-30 years with Graves' hyperthyroidism.

This clonotype has at least ten counts. The chain carries TRBV3-1 and TRBJ1-2; D is uncertain. The CDR3 is 14 residues long. Trimming removed 1 base at V and 4 bases at J, with 10 bases between. The germline V gene encodes CDR1 LGHDT and CDR2 YNNKEL (reference sequence). The CDR3 here is CASSQGAIFYGYTF. The DNA of the CDR3 is TGTGCCAGCAGCCAAGGGGCCATTTTCTATGGCTACACCTTC.

This clonotype was counted only a few times. V and J are TRBV9 and TRBJ2-7, with D perhaps TRBD2 (5 bases). CDR3 length: 19 residues. V was shortened by 1 base and J by 4 bases, with 27 bases between the two germline ends. The germline V gene has CDR1 SGDLS and CDR2 YYNGEE. CDR3 nucleotide sequence: TGTGCCAGCAGCGTAACGCCATTTACTTTACCCCGGACTGGATACGAGCAGTACGTC. Residues: CASSVTPFTLPRTGYEQYV.

As concerns this clonotype: Since a much larger clone is just one base distant, this may be a read error. The rearrangement links TRBV11-2 to TRBJ2-1, with 10 bases that match TRBD2. The trim removed 5 bases at V and 7 bases at J, leaving 11 bases unmatched. Germline CDR1 and CDR2: SGHAT and FQNNGV. The CDR3 consists of 16 residues. The CDR3 DNA follows: TGTGCCAGCAGCCTCCGGGCTAGCGGGAGTGGGAATGAGCAGTTCTTC. As protein: CASSLRASGSGNEQFF.

The sample holds many counts of this clonotype. The chain is built from TRBV2 and TRBJ2-1, with D perhaps TRBD1 or TRBD2 (5 bases each). This CDR3 is 13 amino acids long. Germline CDR1 reads SNHLY; CDR2 reads FYNNEI. The V end was cut by 7 bases, the J end by 10 bases, with 17 bases between. Here the CDR3 DNA reads TGTGCCAGCACCGGGACCAACACGATAGAGCAGTTCTTC. Translation: CASTGTNTIEQFF. Together with reference TRBV2 and TRBJ2-1, the CDR3 gives the full variable domain: EPEVTQTPSHQVTQMGQEVILRCVPISNHLYFYWYRQILGQKVEFLVSFYNNEISEKSEIFDDQFSVERPDGSNFTLKIRSTKLEDSAMYFCASTGTNTIEQFFGPGTRLTVL.

The V and J genes are TRBV7-9 and TRBJ2-7, with 11 bases identical to TRBD1. Germline V CDR1 and CDR2: SEHNR, FQNEAQ (reference sequence). The CDR3 runs 16 residues. The V segment lost 3 bases and the J segment 5 bases; nucleotides outside the gene matches: 9. CDR3 in DNA: TGTGCCAGCAGCTTTCCAAGGGACAGGGGGTACAACGAGCAGTACTTC. It specifies CASSFPRDRGYNEQYF.

J is TRBJ2-3 and V is TRBV20-1; 8 bases are shared with TRBD1. The CDR3 is 15 residues long. Germline loops: CDR1 DFQATT, CDR2 SNEGSKA (reference sequence). V lost 6 bases to trimming and J lost 4 bases; unmatched junction nucleotides: 12. Here the CDR3 reads CSAARGRGRADTQYF. The CDR3 coding sequence is TGCAGTGCGGCGAGGGGCAGGGGGCGCGCAGATACGCAGTATTTT.

V and J are TRBV7-8 and TRBJ1-2; no firm D call. V was clipped by 1 base and J by 3 bases, with 9 bases between them. This CDR3 is 14 amino acids long. Germline values: CDR1 SGHVS, CDR2 FQNEAQ. The CDR3 coding sequence is TGTGCCAGCAGCTTAGTAGGGTCCGACTATGGCTACACCTTC. Protein product: CASSLVGSDYGYTF.

This clonotype was seen ten or more times. The V gene is TRBV30, the J gene TRBJ1-2, with D perhaps matching TRBD1 (6 bases). Germline CDR1 is GTSNPN and CDR2 is SVGIG (reference sequence). V dropped 5 bases and J dropped 6 bases, with 22 bases sitting between them. The CDR3 runs to 15 residues. Here the CDR3 reads CAWGGSGISINGYTF. Written as DNA, the CDR3 is TGTGCCTGGGGGGGCTCAGGGATCTCTATTAATGGCTACACCTTC.

At least ten counts were recorded for this clonotype. The chain couples TRBV24-1 to TRBJ2-3, with TRBD1 as a possible D gene (6 bases). Per germline, CDR1 KGHDR and CDR2 SFDVKD. This CDR3 region has 13 residues. Trimming removed 9 bases at V and 3 bases at J, with 12 bases between. CDR3 loop: CATQQGLTDTQYF. DNA of the CDR3: TGTGCCACCCAACAGGGTTTAACAGATACGCAGTATTTT.

This clonotype was observed at least ten times. The chain links TRBV19 to TRBJ1-1, with D uncertain. This CDR3 region has 13 residues. Germline CDR1 LNHDA, CDR2 SQIVND (reference sequence). V gave up 7 bases and J gave up 0 bases, with 9 bases separating them. The CDR3 sequence: CASKAGMNTEAFF. The CDR3 nucleotides read TGTGCCAGTAAGGCGGGCATGAACACTGAAGCTTTCTTT. Based on the CDR3 plus reference TRBV19 and TRBJ1-1, the full variable domain is DGGITQSPKYLFRKEGQNVTLSCEQNLNHDAMYWYRQDPGQGLRLIYYSQIVNDFQKGDIAEGYSVSREKKESFPLTVTSAQKNPTAFYLCASKAGMNTEAFFGQGTRLTVV.

This clonotype appeared a few times. V is TRBV7-8 and J is TRBJ2-1, with 8 bases that match TRBD1. The V gene's germline CDR1 is SGHVS and CDR2 FQNEAQ. This CDR3 is 16 amino acids long. Trimming took 5 bases from V and 0 from J; bases not matched to a gene: 6. The DNA for the CDR3 is TGTGCCAGCAGCCACAGGACAGGGCGCTCCTACAATGAGCAGTTCTTC. Translated, it gives CASSHRTGRSYNEQFF.

The sample holds many counts of this clonotype. The genes are TRBV29-1 and TRBJ2-1; tentative D call: TRBD2 (5 bases). The germline CDR1 and CDR2 sequences are SQVTM and ANQGSEA. V was clipped by 6 bases and J by 7 bases, with 19 bases between them. This CDR3 spans 14 amino acids. The CDR3, as DNA: TGCAGCGTCTTGGGGAGCGCCCTAGGGAATGAGCAGTTCTTC. Its protein is CSVLGSALGNEQFF.

Many counts were recorded for this clonotype. The J gene is TRBJ1-2, the V gene TRBV6-5; D not resolved. Trimming took 2 bases from V and 1 from J, leaving 14 bases between them. The germline V gene encodes CDR1 MNHEY and CDR2 SVGAGI. The CDR3 contains 16 residues. This chain's CDR3 is CASSYRTQPNNYGYTF. The CDR3 DNA follows: TGTGCCAGCAGTTACCGGACTCAGCCCAATAACTATGGCTACACCTTC.

In its sample, this clonotype was seen many times. CDR3 region: CASTLTGRFAEAFF. CDR3 nucleotides: TGTGCCAGCACCTTGACAGGGAGGTTCGCTGAAGCTTTCTTT. This sequence joins TRBV12-3 or TRBV12-4 and TRBJ1-1, with 7 nucleotides matching TRBD1. V lost 7 bases to trimming and J lost 6 bases; unmatched junction nucleotides: 11. The CDR3 length is 14 residues.

This clonotype was found a few times. The chain links TRBV20-1 to TRBJ2-1, with 11 bases fitting TRBD2. The V gene end was trimmed by 3 bases and the J gene end by 2 bases; junction bases not matched to a gene: 6. The germline CDR1 and CDR2 sequences are DFQATT and SNEGSKA (reference sequence). CDR3 length: 16 amino acids. CDR3 DNA sequence: TGCAGTGCTAGTGCCGCGGGACTAGCGGCCTACAATGAGCAGTTCTTC. It is translated as CSASAAGLAAYNEQFF.

CDR3 nucleotide sequence: TGTGCCAGCAGCCCCCGGACTAACTCTGGAAACACCATATATTTT. Amino acid sequence: CASSPRTNSGNTIYF. The chain has TRBV9 and TRBJ1-3, with no clear D. This CDR3 comprises 15 residues. V was trimmed by 4 bases and J by 0 bases, leaving 11 bases between them. CDR1 and CDR2 (germline): SGDLS, YYNGEE. Looking up the rest from reference TRBV9 and TRBJ1-3 gives the full variable domain: DSGVTQTPKHLITATGQRVTLRCSPRSGDLSVYWYQQSLDQGLQFLIQYYNGEERAKGNILERFSAQQFPDLHSELNLSSLELGDSALYFCASSPRTNSGNTIYFGEGSWLTVV.

In its sample, this clonotype was seen a few times. The chain combines TRBV6-2 or TRBV6-3 with TRBJ2-1, with TRBD2 matching 7 bases. V lost 2 bases to trimming and J lost 14 bases; unmatched junction nucleotides: 6. This CDR3 contains 12 residues. Germline V CDR1 and CDR2: MNHEY, SVGEGT. CDR3 loop: CASSYPASGEFF. CDR3 DNA sequence: TGTGCCAGCAGTTACCCCGCTAGCGGTGAGTTCTTC.